The TCR beta chain under discussion was sequenced for a study of T cell responses to AZD1222 COVID-19 vaccine (dated by TCRdb to about 2021). Regarding the study in general: TCR sequencing covered roughly 230 trial participants: roughly 200 given two doses of AZD1222 and some 25 given two doses of MenACWY control vaccine. Trial participants were enrolled into age subgroups of 18-55, 56-69 and 70-plus years, which contained roughly 140, 27 and 60 TCR-sequenced participants, respectively. The paper's findings and limits, for the study overall: The vaccine-associated CD4 TCRs covered the entire spike protein, and the dominant responses fell in regions 160-218 and 743-854. Epitopes outside the regions mutated in the B.1.351 and B.1.1.7 variants were reportedly recognized by nearly half of the unique spike-specific TCRs. No day 14 peak-response samples were available, so repertoires were characterized only after the peak T cell response. After two AZD1222 doses, both the breadth and the depth of spike-specific TCRs were significantly higher than at day 0 and than in MenACWY recipients. Conclusions about previously exposed vaccinees were limited because only six AZD1222 recipients were SARS-CoV-2 seropositive at baseline. The 56-69-year group was small, and its depth increase did not reach significance, likely because of low power. Participants were mostly white British, with more females than males. The authors suggested clonal diversity may have been underestimated.

Comment on this clone: This receptor's antigen is unknown. Sequence at one end of the junction differs from germline and may be a read error.

The time point label, read with the paper, signifies: about 28 days (+/-7) after the second vaccine dose. Because spike-specific TCR depth and breadth did not differ between the two schedules, AZD1222 recipients who got a second dose at roughly 4 weeks were pooled with those who got a second dose at roughly 12 weeks. Samples from vaccinated people were obtained from the UK trials COV001 and COV002, which included a single-blind randomized controlled phase 2/3 trial of AZD1222 (ChAdOx1 nCoV-19) in healthy adults. For TCRbeta chain sequencing, PBMC samples were collected from trial participants at day 0 and at day 28 after the second dose. The CDR3 regions of human TCRbeta chains were analyzed by immunosequencing. Processing in the source paper ran as follows. TCRs in the repertoires were matched against a reference library of SARS-CoV-2-specific TCRs that had been generated with the MIRA antigen-specificity platform. Breadth meant the fraction of unique TCRs that were SARS-CoV-2-associated, whereas depth meant the fraction of total T cells that were SARS-CoV-2-associated. Using the MIRA data, every spike-specific TCR was mapped to the spike region that the TCR reacted to and assigned to either a CD4 or a CD8 class. Log10-transformed breadth and depth values were compared by one-way ANOVA with Sidak's multiple comparisons tests. TCRdb mirrors the immuneACCESS table, restricted to in-frame sequences. Some clones are absent from its copies; in checked studies, under half trace to an unresolved V gene, and the reason for the others is unknown. V and J calls and clone size follow that table, whereas D and trimming were derived from the DNA. In all, the sample holds 90,000 to 110,000 clones, and 75% to 90% of those were seen once. The ten most abundant clones make up 35% to 45% of the sample.

CDR3 length: 13 amino acids, cysteine to phenylalanine. Only the CDR3 part of the read is kept: 39 bases, read in frame from the first base. The germline V gene (reference sequence) yields GTSNPN for CDR1 and SVGIG for CDR2. The V gene is TRBV30 and the J gene is TRBJ2-7; TRBD2 could be the D gene, as 6 bases match. Here the sequenced sample was peripheral blood, taken 28 days after the second AZD1222 dose. The sequence came from an adult who received the AZD1222 COVID-19 vaccine. The DNA sequence is as follows: TGTGCCGGGAGGCGGCCAGGGCCCTACGAGCAGTACTTC. Translated, it reads CAGRRPGPYEQYF.